This TCR beta chain was sequenced during a study of blood T cell repertoires in COVID-19. Some clones are missing from TCRdb's copy, which holds only in-frame ones; the method was immunoSEQ multiplex PCR. The sample records 200,000 to 250,000 clones, 83% being singletons. Trimming left V 4 bases short and J 8 bases short, with 17 bases between. The CDR3 is made up of 14 amino acids. The V gene's germline CDR1 is SGHNT and CDR2 YYREEE (reference sequence). The chain combines TRBV5-4 with TRBJ2-3; D unclear. This clonotype was obtained from a woman younger than 45 with COVID-19, enrolled during active disease. The sequenced sample was peripheral blood. CDR3 sequence: CASSAKSGPITQYF. In nucleotides, the CDR3 is TGTGCCAGCAGCGCGAAATCCGGTCCGATTACGCAGTATTTT.